This passage covers 15 T cell receptor beta chains from one sample sequenced in a study of STAT5B mutations in CD4+ large granular lymphocyte leukemia. TCRdb keeps only in-frame clones here, not all; method: immunoSEQ multiplex PCR. The sample lists approximately 40,000 clones, 70% to 85% occurring once. Sample: CD4+ T cells from blood buffy coats. Source of these receptors: a human donor in good health.

The gene calls are TRBV6-6 and TRBJ2-7, with 7 positions matching TRBD1. V was clipped by 2 bases and J by 2 bases; unmatched bases: 3. Germline CDR1 is MNHNY and CDR2 is SVGAGI (reference sequence). This CDR3 comprises 14 residues. The CDR3 loop is CASSYMGQTYEQYF. The CDR3 nucleotides read TGTGCCAGCAGTTACATGGGACAGACCTACGAGCAGTACTTC.

The chain links TRBV30 to TRBJ2-3, with D hard to call. The V gene's germline CDR1 is GTSNPN and CDR2 SVGIG (reference sequence). This CDR3 spans 12 amino acids. V lost 5 bases and J 0 bases, leaving 6 bases between the germline ends. The CDR3 spells CAWGPSTDTQYF. The CDR3 region has the DNA TGTGCCTGGGGCCCTAGCACAGATACGCAGTATTTT.

V is TRBV5-4 and J is TRBJ2-7, with 7 bases matching TRBD2. Unmatched junction bases numbered 6, after V lost 4 bases and J lost 2 bases. CDR3 length: 14 amino acids. Germline CDR1 and CDR2: SGHNT and YYREEE (reference sequence). CDR3 DNA: TGTGCCAGCAGCACCAGCGGGGTCCCCTACGAGCAGTACTTC. Translation gives CASSTSGVPYEQYF.

The genes are TRBV5-1 and TRBJ1-1, with D unclear. V was clipped by 0 bases and J by 0 bases, with 6 bases between them. The CDR3 spans 14 residues. In germline, CDR1 is SGHRS, CDR2 YFSETQ. Written as DNA, the CDR3 is TGCGCCAGCAGCTTGGACCCTGTGAACACTGAAGCTTTCTTT. Translating gives CASSLDPVNTEAFF. Full variable domain (rest looked up from reference TRBV5-1 and TRBJ1-1): KAGVTQTPRYLIKTRGQQVTLSCSPISGHRSVSWYQQTPGQGLQFLFEYFSETQRNKGNFPGRFSGRQFSNSRSEMNVSTLELGDSALYLCASSLDPVNTEAFFGQGTRLTVV.

Here the CDR3 reads CASGGETQYF. DNA of the CDR3: TGCGCCAGCGGGGGAGAGACCCAGTACTTC. The chain uses TRBV5-1 and TRBJ2-5; D may match TRBD1 or TRBD2 (5 bases each). The germline V and J ends were trimmed by 7 bases and 4 bases, with 5 bases remaining between them. The CDR3 has 10 amino acids. Germline V gene lookup returns CDR1 SGHRS and CDR2 YFSETQ.

V and J are TRBV5-4 and TRBJ2-3, with D unresolved. Germline V gene data show CDR1 as SGHNT and CDR2 as YYREEE (reference sequence). Trimming removed 0 bases at V and 5 bases at J, with 7 bases between. The CDR3 has 13 residues. The CDR3 sequence: CASSLGVVDTQYF. The CDR3 region has the DNA TGTGCCAGCAGCTTGGGTGTCGTAGATACGCAGTATTTT.

This clone was counted only a few times. The chain links TRBV9 to TRBJ1-2; tentatively, D is TRBD1 (5 bases). This CDR3 contains 15 residues. CDR1 and CDR2 from the germline V gene are SGDLS and YYNGEE. The V end was cut by 4 bases, the J end by 4 bases, with 17 bases between. The CDR3 DNA reads TGTGCCAGCAGCCCCCAAGTTGGGGGGGGCTATGGCTACACCTTC. Translation: CASSPQVGGGYGYTF.

This chain connects TRBV7-3 to TRBJ1-1; a possible D gene is TRBD1 (6 bases). The germline V gene encodes CDR1 SGHTA and CDR2 FQGTGA. The V end lost 5 bases, the J end lost 2 bases, and 9 bases lay between the germline ends. This CDR3 spans 13 amino acids. CDR3 bases: TGTGCCAGCAGCCGGACAGCTAACACTGAAGCTTTCTTT. This sequence encodes CASSRTANTEAFF.

The V gene is TRBV28, the J gene TRBJ1-1; TRBD1 is a possible D gene (6 bases). The CDR3 totals 14 residues. Germline CDR1 and CDR2: MDHEN and SYDVKM. The V end lost 5 bases, the J end lost 6 bases, and 16 bases lay between the germline ends. The CDR3 DNA reads TGTGCCAGCAGTAGAGACAGGTCGGCCGCTGAAGCTTTCTTT. It yields the protein CASSRDRSAAEAFF.

V is TRBV19 and J is TRBJ2-4, with a possible D match to TRBD2 (5 bases). Germline CDR1 and CDR2: LNHDA and SQIVND (reference sequence). This CDR3 comprises 16 residues. Between the trimmed V and J ends, which lost 6 bases and 0 bases, there was a span of 15 bases. CDR3 loop: CASSQNLRVAKNIQYF. The CDR3 DNA sequence: TGTGCCAGTAGCCAAAACCTGCGGGTAGCCAAAAACATTCAGTACTTC.

The chain joins TRBV11-2 to TRBJ2-2, with D perhaps matching TRBD2 (6 bases). Trimming took off 6 bases at V and 8 bases at J, with 19 bases between the two ends. This CDR3 is built from 15 residues. Germline V gene data show CDR1 as SGHAT and CDR2 as FQNNGV. CDR3 protein: CASRKGAGLEGELFF. The CDR3 bases are TGTGCCAGCAGGAAAGGGGCGGGGTTAGAGGGGGAGCTGTTTTTT.

The V gene is TRBV6-5, the J gene TRBJ2-3; D gene ambiguous. The germline V gene has CDR1 MNHEY and CDR2 SVGAGI. The CDR3 has 15 residues. The ends were cut back, 2 bases at V and 0 bases at J, with 9 bases in the middle. The CDR3 is CASSYMDSSTDTQYF. Here the CDR3 DNA reads TGTGCCAGCAGTTACATGGATTCTAGCACAGATACGCAGTATTTT.

The V and J genes are TRBV7-9 and TRBJ1-1, with 9 positions matching TRBD1. After removal of 4 bases from V and 1 base from J, the junction contained 16 bases not matched to a gene. This CDR3 is 19 amino acids long. Germline CDR1 SEHNR, CDR2 FQNEAQ (reference sequence). The CDR3 sequence is CASSSITGTGKAENTEAFF. CDR3 sequence (DNA): TGTGCCAGCAGCTCAATAACCGGGACAGGGAAGGCCGAGAACACTGAAGCTTTCTTT.

This sequence joins TRBV7-2 and TRBJ1-2; the D gene is possibly TRBD1 (5 bases). CDR3 size: 14 residues. Trimming removed 5 bases at V and 2 bases at J, with 12 bases between. Germline-derived CDR1 and CDR2 are SGHTA and FQGNSA. The chain's CDR3 is CASSAGGGNYGYTF. The CDR3 DNA is TGTGCCAGCAGCGCCGGGGGGGGGAACTATGGCTACACCTTC.

V is TRBV27 and J is TRBJ1-4; D call uncertain. Germline CDR1 and CDR2: MNHEY and SMNVEV (reference sequence). The CDR3 sequence is 17 residues long. The V end was cut by 2 bases, the J end by 3 bases, with 16 bases between. CDR3 sequence (DNA): TGTGCCAGCAGTTTAAGGACCCCCTTCGAGGCTAATGAAAAACTGTTTTTT. Residues: CASSLRTPFEANEKLFF.